This passage covers 18 T cell receptor beta chains from one sample sequenced in a study of blood T cells in healthy people across ages. A second 7 to 11 cycle PCR used barcoded and J-beta primers. Using its own MiXCR run on the 5' RACE reads, TCRdb lists one record per CDR3 protein. This table has hundreds of thousands of distinct CDR3 sequences, about 61% appearing once. The sample consisted of blood. These receptors all stem from a man aged 40-49 years in good health.

This chain links TRBV6-2 or TRBV6-3 with TRBJ2-7, with 9 bases that match TRBD1. This CDR3 has 15 amino acids. Germline CDR1 reads MNHEY; CDR2 reads SVGEGT. Trimming removed 2 bases from V and 1 base from J; junction bases left unmatched: 3. CDR3 DNA sequence: TGTGCCAGCAGTTACGCGGGACAGGGATCCTACGAGCAGTACTTC. It specifies CASSYAGQGSYEQYF.

This rearrangement joins TRBV5-1 to TRBJ2-1, with 9 bases that match TRBD1. The CDR3 spans 16 residues. Germline V gene data show CDR1 as SGHRS and CDR2 as YFSETQ. Trimming removed 4 bases from V and 6 bases from J; junction bases left unmatched: 11. Here the CDR3 DNA reads TGCGCCAGCAGCGCTGACAGGGGGTTATTGGGCAATGAGCAGTTCTTC. It codes for CASSADRGLLGNEQFF.

This chain connects TRBV25-1 to TRBJ1-2, with 7 bases aligning to TRBD1. V lost 2 bases and J lost 2; bases outside the gene matches: 5. CDR3 length equals 15 residues. CDR1 is MGHDK, CDR2 SYGVNS, per germline. The CDR3 bases are TGTGCCAGCAGTGAACCCCAGACAGGGAACTATGGCTACACCTTC. It translates to CASSEPQTGNYGYTF.

This clonotype was seen a handful of times. V is TRBV27 and J is TRBJ2-5; TRBD1 matches at 7 bases. Unmatched junction bases numbered 7, after V lost 2 bases and J lost 1 base. CDR1 and CDR2 (germline): MNHEY, SMNVEV (reference sequence). The CDR3 contains 16 residues. The DNA for the CDR3 is TGTGCCAGCAGTTTACCCAGGAGGACAGGCCAAGAGACCCAGTACTTC. Amino acids: CASSLPRRTGQETQYF.

Concerning this clonotype: One end of the junction does not line up with germline, which may come from a read error. This rearrangement joins TRBV6-6 to TRBJ2-3, with 10 bases matching TRBD1. CDR3 length: 15 residues. CDR1 and CDR2 (germline): MNHNY, SVGAGI (reference sequence). In nucleotides, the CDR3 is TGTGCCAGCAGTCCCGGGACAGGGGACGCAGATACGCGGTATTTT. The encoded protein is CASSPGTGDADTRYF.

The V gene is TRBV6-1, the J gene TRBJ1-1, with D maybe TRBD1 (6 bases). The germline V and J ends were trimmed by 3 bases and 3 bases, with 11 bases remaining between them. Germline CDR1 is MNHNS and CDR2 is SASEGT. The CDR3 extends over 14 amino acids. DNA of the CDR3: TGTGCCAGCAGTGACGGGGGGGGCGACACTGAAGCTTTCTTT. Its translation is CASSDGGGDTEAFF.

The chain combines TRBV4-3 with TRBJ1-1; the D gene is possibly TRBD1 (6 bases). The germline V gene has CDR1 LGHNA and CDR2 YSLEER. V lost 2 bases, J lost 3 bases, and 10 bases lay in between. The CDR3 has 14 residues. The DNA of the CDR3 is TGCGCCAGCAGCCAAACCGCAGGGGACACTGAAGCTTTCTTT. It encodes CASSQTAGDTEAFF.

This chain joins TRBV18 and TRBJ2-7; 10 bases line up with TRBD1. The CDR3 has 15 amino acids. V trimming: 3 bases; J trimming: 3 bases; junction bases outside the gene matches: 5. From germline, CDR1 is KGHSH and CDR2 LQKENI. The DNA for the CDR3 is TGTGCCAGCTCACCCACGGGACAGGGGTTCTACGAGCAGTACTTC. Residues: CASSPTGQGFYEQYF.

The chain couples TRBV7-9 to TRBJ2-1; D is perhaps TRBD2 (5 bases). Trimming removed 3 bases at V and 6 bases at J, with 18 bases between. Germline V gene data show CDR1 as SEHNR and CDR2 as FQNEAQ (reference sequence). CDR3 size: 16 residues. The CDR3 here is CASSFRSSRGFNEQFF. The CDR3 nucleotides read TGTGCCAGCAGCTTCCGGTCTAGCCGGGGTTTCAATGAGCAGTTCTTC.

The gene calls are TRBV15 and TRBJ2-1, with D possibly TRBD1 on 6 matching bases. Trimming left V 3 bases short and J 1 base short, with 7 bases between. The CDR3 loop spans 14 amino acids. Germline lookup yields CDR1 LNHNV and CDR2 YYDKDF (reference sequence). CDR3 region: CATSRQGSYNEQFF. In DNA, the CDR3 is TGTGCCACCAGCAGGCAGGGGTCCTACAATGAGCAGTTCTTC.

Only a few counts were recorded for this clonotype. The chain combines TRBV7-9 with TRBJ1-2, with D unclear. The germline V gene has CDR1 SEHNR and CDR2 FQNEAQ (reference sequence). CDR3 length: 15 amino acids. Trimming shortened V by 1 base and J by 2 bases, and 11 bases separated the two germline ends. CDR3 DNA: TGTGCCAGCAGCTTAGTGGAGGGCCTGAACTATGGCTACACCTTC. This codes for CASSLVEGLNYGYTF.

V is TRBV12-3 or TRBV12-4 and J is TRBJ1-2; 8 bases agree with TRBD1. The CDR3 is made up of 14 amino acids. The V segment lost 5 bases and the J segment 4 bases; nucleotides outside the gene matches: 6. CDR3 amino acids: CASSTATGGYGYTF. CDR3 bases: TGTGCCAGCAGTACCGCAACAGGGGGCTATGGCTACACCTTC.

The CDR3: CASSSASTGDETQYF. CDR3 nucleotide sequence: TGTGCCAGCAGTAGCGCGAGCACGGGAGACGAGACCCAGTACTTC. The chain combines TRBV28 with TRBJ2-5; maybe TRBD2 (6 bases). Trimming stripped 5 bases from V and 5 bases from J, with 18 bases between. Germline V gene sequence: CDR1 MDHEN, CDR2 SYDVKM. The CDR3 covers 15 residues.

The chain has TRBV28 and TRBJ2-5; TRBD2 agrees at 9 bases. Unmatched junction bases numbered 9, after V lost 8 bases and J lost 5 bases. The germline gives CDR1 MDHEN, CDR2 SYDVKM. The CDR3 covers 14 residues. The CDR3 spells CASRPAGGPETQYF. DNA of the CDR3: TGTGCCAGCCGCCCTGCGGGAGGGCCCGAGACCCAGTACTTC.

This rearrangement joins TRBV4-2 to TRBJ2-3; D is tentatively TRBD1 or TRBD2 (5 bases each). V lost 4 bases, J lost 5 bases, and 16 bases lay in between. The CDR3 runs to 15 residues. Germline V CDR1 and CDR2: LGHNA, YNFKEQ. CDR3 coding DNA: TGTGCCAGCAGCCCCCGGGGACGGGTCGAAGATACGCAGTATTTT. Protein sequence: CASSPRGRVEDTQYF.

As to this clonotype: One junction end disagrees with the germline gene, perhaps due to a read error. The chain is built from TRBV4-2 and TRBJ1-2, with D perhaps matching TRBD1 (6 bases). CDR1 and CDR2 from the germline V gene are LGHNA and YNFKEQ. This CDR3 contains 15 residues. CDR3 bases: TGTACCAGCAGCCCCAACCCCCAGGGGAGCTATGGCTACACCTTC. This sequence encodes CTSSPNPQGSYGYTF.

V gene TRBV7-9 combines with J gene TRBJ1-4, with D possibly matching TRBD1 (5 bases). V lost 1 base to trimming and J lost 4 bases, with 10 bases between them. Germline CDR1 and CDR2: SEHNR and FQNEAQ (reference sequence). The CDR3 is made up of 15 amino acids. Written as DNA, the CDR3 is TGTGCCAGCAGCTTAGTGGGACGGAATAATGAAAAACTGTTTTTT. Its translation is CASSLVGRNNEKLFF.

The chain is built from TRBV5-1 and TRBJ1-1; TRBD1 agrees at 11 bases. The CDR3 extends over 15 amino acids. CDR1 and CDR2 (germline): SGHRS, YFSETQ. Trimming removed 4 bases from V and 4 bases from J; junction bases left unmatched: 6. The CDR3 region has the DNA TGCGCCAGCAGCCCGCGGACAGGGGGCTTCACTGAAGCTTTCTTT. This encodes CASSPRTGGFTEAFF.